This is a list of T cell receptor beta chains from one sample in a study of cytomegalovirus exposure and HLA in healthy donors. Method: immunoSEQ multiplex PCR; TCRdb's copy keeps in-frame clones and lacks some. The table records 95,000 to 150,000 clones, approximately 80% of them present only once. Specimen: PBMCs. The receptors shown here come from a human donor in good health. Both conserved end residues are part of each CDR3. A D gene is named only where the DNA matches it firmly. Part of the rows lack a size; the others show once, few, many or a class for expanded clones.

D gene,clone size,V gene,J gene,CDR3 protein,CDR3 DNA
TRBD2,NA,TRBV6-5,TRBJ2-1,CASRFSGRGDEQFF,TGTGCCAGCAGATTTAGCGGGAGAGGGGATGAGCAGTTCTTC
NA,NA,TRBV5-1,TRBJ1-1,CASSSSTIRAQSLPRGGTEAFF,TGCGCCAGCAGCTCATCGACCATCCGGGCACAAAGTCTCCCCCGGGGTGGCACTGAAGCTTTCTTT
NA,NA,TRBV9,TRBJ2-3,CASTTRDTQYF,TGTGCCAGCACCACCAGGGATACGCAGTATTTT
NA,NA,TRBV29-1,TRBJ1-1,CSVPAGYTEAFF,TGCAGCGTCCCCGCGGGGTACACTGAAGCTTTCTTT
NA,NA,TRBV28,TRBJ2-3,CASSYGGADTQYF,TGTGCCAGCAGCTATGGAGGTGCAGATACGCAGTATTTT
TRBD1,NA,TRBV29-1,TRBJ1-1,CSVGQGATEAFF,TGCAGCGTGGGACAGGGGGCGACTGAAGCTTTCTTT
TRBD1,NA,TRBV7-8,TRBJ2-2,CASSLGTGGHGELFF,TGTGCCAGCAGCTTAGGGACAGGGGGTCACGGGGAGCTGTTTTTT
NA,NA,TRBV7-6,TRBJ1-1,CASSSKGEGVFF,TGTGCCAGCAGCTCTAAGGGTGAGGGCGTTTTCTTT
NA,NA,TRBV4-1,TRBJ2-7,CASSQGATEQYF,TGCGCCAGCAGCCAGGGGGCTACGGAGCAGTACTTC
NA,NA,TRBV7-9,TRBJ2-5,CASSPTGEGKTQYF,TGTGCCAGCAGCCCCACGGGGGAAGGGAAGACCCAGTACTTC
TRBD1,NA,TRBV19,TRBJ1-2,CASSPSDRGYGYTF,TGTGCCAGTAGTCCCTCGGACAGGGGCTATGGCTACACCTTC
TRBD2,few,TRBV5-1,TRBJ2-1,CASSPGLAGRNEQFF,TGCGCCAGCAGCCCCGGACTAGCGGGCCGCAATGAGCAGTTCTTC
NA,once,TRBV7-2,TRBJ1-2,CASSQQGAYGYTF,TGTGCCAGCAGCCAACAGGGAGCTTATGGCTACACCTTC
NA,NA,TRBV28,TRBJ2-7,CASSLSLAGRGSYEQYF,TGTGCCAGCAGTTTAAGCTTGGCTGGGCGGGGATCCTACGAGCAGTACTTC
NA,NA,TRBV11-2,TRBJ1-4,CASSLEGWGDEKLFF,TGTGCCAGCAGCTTAGAAGGGTGGGGAGATGAAAAACTGTTTTTT
NA,NA,TRBV27,TRBJ2-7,CASSPVRHSGSYEQYF,TGTGCCAGCAGTCCCGTGCGCCATAGCGGTAGCTACGAGCAGTACTTC
TRBD2,NA,TRBV27,TRBJ2-3,CASSLLASGSTDTQYF,TGTGCCAGCAGTTTGTTGGCTAGCGGGAGCACAGATACGCAGTATTTT
TRBD1,few,TRBV7-8,TRBJ2-5,CASSLGTGKRAGKETQYF,TGTGCCAGCAGCTTAGGGACAGGGAAGCGGGCGGGAAAAGAGACCCAGTACTTC
NA,NA,TRBV6-5,TRBJ1-2,CASSPGFRISGYTF,TGTGCCAGCAGTCCGGGGTTTAGAATCTCTGGCTACACCTTC
TRBD2,NA,TRBV10-1,TRBJ2-5,CASSSPAGGQETQYF,TGCGCCAGCAGTTCCCCAGCGGGAGGTCAAGAGACCCAGTACTTC
NA,NA,TRBV12-5,TRBJ2-7,CASGLWVGYEQYF,TGTGCTAGTGGTTTGTGGGTCGGGTACGAGCAGTACTTC
NA,NA,TRBV29-1,TRBJ2-1,CSVEEGHEQFF,TGCAGCGTTGAGGAGGGGCATGAGCAGTTCTTC
NA,NA,TRBV5-6,TRBJ2-5,CASSLGRQETQYF,TGTGCCAGCAGCTTGGGTCGCCAAGAGACCCAGTACTTC
TRBD1,NA,TRBV2,TRBJ1-3,CASQGGGNTIYF,TGTGCCAGTCAGGGGGGAGGAAACACCATATATTTT
NA,NA,TRBV7-9,TRBJ1-1,CASSLQGLGTEAFF,TGTGCCAGCAGCTTACAGGGCCTTGGCACTGAAGCTTTCTTT
TRBD2,NA,TRBV6-1,TRBJ2-3,CASSEVNSGRGSDTQYF,TGTGCCAGCAGTGAAGTCAACAGCGGGAGAGGCTCGGATACGCAGTATTTT
TRBD2,NA,TRBV27,TRBJ2-2,CASSANPELAVNTGELFF,TGTGCCAGCAGTGCCAATCCCGAACTAGCGGTGAACACCGGGGAGCTGTTTTTT
NA,NA,TRBV6-1,TRBJ2-2,CASSGHRDSYTGELFF,TGTGCCAGCAGTGGCCACAGGGATAGTTACACCGGGGAGCTGTTTTTT
NA,NA,TRBV6-6,TRBJ1-2,CASSSGGSGYTF,TGTGCCAGCAGTTCGGGGGGGTCTGGCTACACCTTC
NA,NA,TRBV5-1,TRBJ1-1,CASSPPEVLTEAFF,TGCGCCAGCAGTCCGCCCGAGGTCCTCACTGAAGCTTTCTTT
TRBD2,NA,TRBV6-6,TRBJ2-2,CAGRLETSSGELFF,TGTGCCGGACGATTGGAGACTAGCTCCGGGGAGCTGTTTTTT
TRBD1,NA,TRBV9,TRBJ1-4,CASSPPGQGGEKLFF,TGTGCCAGCAGCCCACCGGGACAGGGAGGTGAAAAACTGTTTTTT
NA,NA,TRBV19,TRBJ2-5,CASRPGGQLYETQYF,TGTGCCAGTAGGCCCGGGGGACAGCTGTATGAGACCCAGTACTTC
TRBD1,NA,TRBV7-2,TRBJ2-7,CASSSDRAHEQYF,TGTGCCAGCAGCTCGGACAGGGCCCACGAGCAGTACTTC
NA,NA,TRBV29-1,TRBJ1-3,CSVALSFLSGNTIYF,TGCAGCGTTGCCCTATCCTTCCTCTCTGGAAACACCATATATTTT
TRBD2,NA,TRBV28,TRBJ2-3,CASIFTGGSDTQYF,TGTGCCAGCATCTTCACCGGGGGGTCAGATACGCAGTATTTT
NA,NA,TRBV27,TRBJ2-2,CASRTTGGNGELFF,TGTGCCAGCAGAACAACCGGGGGAAACGGGGAGCTGTTTTTT
TRBD2,NA,TRBV4-1,TRBJ2-7,CASSQPAGGNPGEQYF,TGCGCCAGCAGCCAACCAGCGGGAGGGAATCCCGGCGAGCAGTACTTC
NA,NA,TRBV6-5,TRBJ2-7,CASRYGTGTNEQYF,TGTGCCAGCAGATACGGAACCGGGACAAACGAGCAGTACTTC
TRBD1,NA,TRBV5-1,TRBJ2-7,CASSLTGDYEQYF,TGCGCCAGCAGTTTAACAGGGGACTACGAGCAGTACTTC
NA,NA,TRBV9,TRBJ1-2,CASSVLSDSLNYGYTF,TGTGCCAGCAGCGTCCTATCGGACAGCCTTAACTATGGCTACACCTTC
TRBD1,NA,TRBV12-5,TRBJ2-7,CASGLVGTDGYEQYF,TGTGCTAGTGGTTTGGTAGGGACAGACGGCTACGAGCAGTACTTC
NA,NA,TRBV28,TRBJ2-7,CASSFLGGIYEQYF,TGTGCCAGCAGTTTCTTAGGAGGGATCTACGAGCAGTACTTC
TRBD2,NA,TRBV5-6,TRBJ2-1,CASTLRSSGSYNEQFF,TGTGCCAGCACCTTAAGATCTAGCGGGAGCTACAATGAGCAGTTCTTC
TRBD1,NA,TRBV18,TRBJ2-5,CASSPQRDSQETQYF,TGTGCCAGCTCACCCCAGAGGGACAGCCAAGAGACCCAGTACTTC
NA,NA,TRBV5-1,TRBJ2-2,CASKGRRNEPGELFF,TGCGCCAGCAAGGGGAGGCGAAACGAACCCGGGGAGCTGTTTTTT
NA,NA,TRBV4-1,TRBJ2-3,CASSQVVEATKYF,TGCGCCAGCAGCCAAGTGGTCGAGGCAACAAAGTATTTT